This T cell receptor beta chain was obtained from a study of post-analysis software for immune sequencing data. Regarding the study as a whole: Normalized Chao1 diversity in multiple sclerosis patients fell significantly below that of controls. In patients, TRBV5-6, TRBV5-1 and TRBV20-1 belonged to roughly 5 TRBV segments found more frequently than in controls.

Incorporated into the TCR beta cDNA libraries were unique molecular identifiers, which served to reduce PCR and sequencing biases. One entry per CDR3 protein, called by TCRdb with MiXCR from the PCR reads. The sample has some 690,000 distinct CDR3 sequences; about 27% are singletons. Turning to this clonotype: The target antigen is unknown.

In germline, CDR1 is MRHNA, CDR2 SNTAGT. The CDR3 is 15 amino acids. Losses at the gene ends were 5 bases for V and 3 bases for J; bases not matched to a gene: 2. This sequence joins TRBV6-4 and TRBJ2-2; the match to TRBD2 covers 11 bases. The source of this sequence is a girl aged 10 to 17 with multiple sclerosis. Sequenced sample: blood. Here the CDR3 DNA reads TGTGCCAGCAGTTGGACTAGCGGGTACACCGGGGAGCTGTTTTTT. The encoded protein is CASSWTSGYTGELFF.